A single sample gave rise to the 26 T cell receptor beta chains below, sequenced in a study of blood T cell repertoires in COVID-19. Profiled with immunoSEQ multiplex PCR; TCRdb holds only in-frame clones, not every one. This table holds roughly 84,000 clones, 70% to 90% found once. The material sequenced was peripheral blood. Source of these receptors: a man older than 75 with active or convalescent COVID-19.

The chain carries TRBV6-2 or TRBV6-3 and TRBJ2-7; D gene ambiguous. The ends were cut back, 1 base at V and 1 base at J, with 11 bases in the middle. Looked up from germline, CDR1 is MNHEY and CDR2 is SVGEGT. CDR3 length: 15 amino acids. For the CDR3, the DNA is TGTGCCAGCAGTTACTACTCAAATCCGTCCTACGAGCAGTACGTC. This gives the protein CASSYYSNPSYEQYV.

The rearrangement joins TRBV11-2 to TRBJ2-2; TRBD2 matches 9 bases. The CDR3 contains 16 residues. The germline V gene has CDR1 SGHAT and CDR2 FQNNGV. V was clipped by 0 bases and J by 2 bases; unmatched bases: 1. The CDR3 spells CASSLELAGNTGELFF. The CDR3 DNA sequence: TGTGCCAGCAGCTTAGAACTAGCGGGTAACACCGGGGAGCTGTTTTTT.

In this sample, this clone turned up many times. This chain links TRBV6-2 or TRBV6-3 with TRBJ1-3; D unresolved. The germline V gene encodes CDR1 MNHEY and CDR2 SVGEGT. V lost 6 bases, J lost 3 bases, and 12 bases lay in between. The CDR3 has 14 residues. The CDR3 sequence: CASSSRGHGNTIYF. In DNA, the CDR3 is TGTGCCAGCAGCTCCCGAGGGCATGGAAACACCATATATTTT.

The CDR3 loop is CASSLVPGRGQPQHF. The CDR3 DNA reads TGTGCCAGCAGCTTGGTGCCAGGGAGGGGTCAGCCCCAGCATTTT. The chain links TRBV5-5 to TRBJ1-5, with D perhaps TRBD1 (5 bases). The CDR3 length is 15 residues. Germline-derived CDR1 and CDR2 are SGHKS and YYEKEE (reference sequence). V lost 0 bases and J lost 6, with 13 bases in between.

CDR3 region: CASSPAHSPLHF. In DNA form, the CDR3 reads TGTGCCAGCAGCCCCGCGCATTCACCCCTCCACTTT. The chain combines TRBV7-2 with TRBJ1-6; D is unresolved. Trimming removed 5 bases from V and 8 bases from J, with 7 bases in between. Germline loops: CDR1 SGHTA, CDR2 FQGNSA. The length of the CDR3 is 12 residues.

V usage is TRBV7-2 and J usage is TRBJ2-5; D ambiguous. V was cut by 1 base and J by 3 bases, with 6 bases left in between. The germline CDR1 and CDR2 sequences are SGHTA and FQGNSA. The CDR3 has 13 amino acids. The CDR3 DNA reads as TGTGCCAGCAGCTTAGTGAGAGAAGAGACCCAGTACTTC. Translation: CASSLVREETQYF.

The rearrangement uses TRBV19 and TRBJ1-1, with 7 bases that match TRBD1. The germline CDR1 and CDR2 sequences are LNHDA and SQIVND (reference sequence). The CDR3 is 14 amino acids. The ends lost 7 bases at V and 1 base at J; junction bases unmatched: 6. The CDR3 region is CASKVGGRNTEAFF. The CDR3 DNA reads TGTGCCAGTAAAGTAGGGGGCAGGAACACTGAAGCTTTCTTT.

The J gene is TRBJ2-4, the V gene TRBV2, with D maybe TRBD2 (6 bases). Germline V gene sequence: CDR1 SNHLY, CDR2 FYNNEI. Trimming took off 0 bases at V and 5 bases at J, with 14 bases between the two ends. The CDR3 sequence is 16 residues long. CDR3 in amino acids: CASSEARLGGQNIQYF. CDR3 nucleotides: TGTGCCAGCAGTGAAGCAAGGTTGGGGGGTCAAAACATTCAGTACTTC.

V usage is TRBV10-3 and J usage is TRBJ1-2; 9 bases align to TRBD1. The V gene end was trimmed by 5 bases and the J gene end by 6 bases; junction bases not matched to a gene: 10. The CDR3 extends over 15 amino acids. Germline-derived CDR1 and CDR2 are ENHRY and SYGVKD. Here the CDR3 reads CAISKPGQGVDGYTF. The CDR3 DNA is TGTGCCATCAGTAAACCGGGACAGGGAGTGGATGGCTACACCTTC.

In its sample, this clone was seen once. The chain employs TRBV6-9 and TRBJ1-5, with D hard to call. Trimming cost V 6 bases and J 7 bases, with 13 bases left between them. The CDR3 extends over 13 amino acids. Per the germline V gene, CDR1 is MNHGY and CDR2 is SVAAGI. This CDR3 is CASRYTGEQPQHF. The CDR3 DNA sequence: TGTGCCAGCAGATATACCGGGGAGCAGCCCCAGCATTTT.

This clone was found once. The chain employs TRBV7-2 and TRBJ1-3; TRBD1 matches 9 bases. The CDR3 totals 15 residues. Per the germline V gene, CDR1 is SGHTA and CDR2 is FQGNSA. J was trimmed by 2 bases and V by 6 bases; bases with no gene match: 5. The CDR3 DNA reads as TGTGCCAGCAGTCCTACAGGGGGCCCTGGAAACACCATATATTTT. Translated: CASSPTGGPGNTIYF.

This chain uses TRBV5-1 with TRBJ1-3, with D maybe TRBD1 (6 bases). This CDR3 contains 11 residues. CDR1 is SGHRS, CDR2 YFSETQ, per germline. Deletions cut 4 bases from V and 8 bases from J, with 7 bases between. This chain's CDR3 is CASSEGDTIYF. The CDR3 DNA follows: TGCGCCAGCAGCGAGGGGGACACCATATATTTT.

The CDR3 loop reads CASRTSGSYNEQFF. The CDR3 DNA reads TGTGCCAGCCGTACTAGCGGCTCCTACAATGAGCAGTTCTTC. The chain is built from TRBV27 and TRBJ2-1; 8 bases fit TRBD2. CDR1 MNHEY and CDR2 SMNVEV come from the germline V gene (reference sequence). This CDR3 spans 14 amino acids. J was trimmed by 0 bases and V by 8 bases; bases with no gene match: 3.

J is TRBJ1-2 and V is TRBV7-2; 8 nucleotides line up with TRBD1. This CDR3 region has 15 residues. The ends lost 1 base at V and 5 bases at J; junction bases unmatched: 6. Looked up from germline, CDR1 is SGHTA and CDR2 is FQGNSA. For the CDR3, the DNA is TGTGCCAGCAGCTTAGGTACAGGGGGGATTTATGGCTACACCTTC. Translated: CASSLGTGGIYGYTF. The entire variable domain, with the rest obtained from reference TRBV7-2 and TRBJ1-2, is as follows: GAGVSQSPSNKVTEKGKDVELRCDPISGHTALYWYRQSLGQGLEFLIYFQGNSAPDKSGLPSDRFSAERTGGSVSTLTIQRTQQEDSAVYLCASSLGTGGIYGYTFGSGTRLTVV.

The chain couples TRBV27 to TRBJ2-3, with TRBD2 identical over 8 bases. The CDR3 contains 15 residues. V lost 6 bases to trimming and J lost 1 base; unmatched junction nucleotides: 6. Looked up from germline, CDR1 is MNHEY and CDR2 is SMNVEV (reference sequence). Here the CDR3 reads CASRYGGAGTDTQYF. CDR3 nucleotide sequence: TGTGCCAGCAGATACGGGGGGGCCGGCACAGATACGCAGTATTTT.

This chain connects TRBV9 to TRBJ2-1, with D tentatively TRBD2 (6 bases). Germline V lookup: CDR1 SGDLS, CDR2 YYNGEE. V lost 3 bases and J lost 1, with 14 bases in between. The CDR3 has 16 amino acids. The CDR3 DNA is TGTGCCAGCAGCGGATTCCGGGACTCTTCCTACAATGAGCAGTTCTTC. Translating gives CASSGFRDSSYNEQFF.

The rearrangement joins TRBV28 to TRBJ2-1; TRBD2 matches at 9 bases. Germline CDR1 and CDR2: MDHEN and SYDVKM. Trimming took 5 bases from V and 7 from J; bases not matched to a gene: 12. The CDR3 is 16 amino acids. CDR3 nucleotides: TGTGCCAGCAGTCCCACATCGGCGGGGGGGAGGAATGAGCAGTTCTTC. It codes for CASSPTSAGGRNEQFF.

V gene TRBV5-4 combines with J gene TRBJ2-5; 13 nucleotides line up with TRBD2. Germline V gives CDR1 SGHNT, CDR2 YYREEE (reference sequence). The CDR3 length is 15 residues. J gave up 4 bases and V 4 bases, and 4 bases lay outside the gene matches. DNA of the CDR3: TGTGCCAGCAGCCTGGGACTAGCGGGGTCAGAGACCCAGTACTTC. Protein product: CASSLGLAGSETQYF.

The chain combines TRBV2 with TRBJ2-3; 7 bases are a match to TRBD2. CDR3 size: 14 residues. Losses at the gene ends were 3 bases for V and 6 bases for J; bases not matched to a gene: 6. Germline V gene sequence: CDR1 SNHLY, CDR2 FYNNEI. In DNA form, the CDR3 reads TGTGCCAGCAGTGACTCAGGGAGGGTTGATACGCAGTATTTT. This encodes CASSDSGRVDTQYF.

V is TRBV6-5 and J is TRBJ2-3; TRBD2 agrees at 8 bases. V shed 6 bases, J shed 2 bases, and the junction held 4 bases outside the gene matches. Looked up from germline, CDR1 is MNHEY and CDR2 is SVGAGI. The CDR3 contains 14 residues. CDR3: CASRLAGYTDTQYF. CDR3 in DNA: TGTGCCAGCAGGTTAGCGGGGTACACAGATACGCAGTATTTT.

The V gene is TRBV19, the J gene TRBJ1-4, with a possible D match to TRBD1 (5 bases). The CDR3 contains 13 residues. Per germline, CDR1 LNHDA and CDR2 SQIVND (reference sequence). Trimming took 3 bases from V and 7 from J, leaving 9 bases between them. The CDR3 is CASSIVGGEKLFF. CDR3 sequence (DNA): TGTGCCAGTAGTATCGTCGGGGGTGAAAAACTGTTTTTT.

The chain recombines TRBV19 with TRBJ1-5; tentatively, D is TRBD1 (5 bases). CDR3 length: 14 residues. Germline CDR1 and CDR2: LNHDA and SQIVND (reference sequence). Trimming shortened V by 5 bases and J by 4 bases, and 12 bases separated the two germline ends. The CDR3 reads CASSLGQPNQPQHF. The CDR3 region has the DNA TGTGCCAGTAGTTTAGGACAACCTAATCAGCCCCAGCATTTT.

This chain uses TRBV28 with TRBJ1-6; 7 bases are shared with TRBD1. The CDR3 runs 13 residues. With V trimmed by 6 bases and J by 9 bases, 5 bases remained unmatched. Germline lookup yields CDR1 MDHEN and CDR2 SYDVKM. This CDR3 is CASSLDRASPLHF. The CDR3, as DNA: TGTGCCAGCAGCCTAGACAGGGCTTCACCCCTCCACTTT. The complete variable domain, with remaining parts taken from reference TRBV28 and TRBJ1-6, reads DVKVTQSSRYLVKRTGEKVFLECVQDMDHENMFWYRQDPGLGLRLIYFSYDVKMKEKGDIPEGYSVSREKKERFSLILESASTNQTSMYLCASSLDRASPLHFGNGTRLTVT.

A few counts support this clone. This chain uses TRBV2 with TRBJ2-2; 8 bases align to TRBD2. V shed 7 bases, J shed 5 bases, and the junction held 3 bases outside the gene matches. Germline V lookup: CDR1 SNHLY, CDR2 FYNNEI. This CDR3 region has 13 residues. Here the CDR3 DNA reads TGTGCCAGCACGCGGGAGGTTACCGGGGAGCTGTTTTTT. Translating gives CASTREVTGELFF.

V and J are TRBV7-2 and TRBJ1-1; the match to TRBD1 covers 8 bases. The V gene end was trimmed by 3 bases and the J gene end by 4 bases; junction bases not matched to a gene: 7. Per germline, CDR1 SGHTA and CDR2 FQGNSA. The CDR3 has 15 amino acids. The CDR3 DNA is TGTGCCAGCAGCTTTCAGGGGGCCAGGGGCACTGAAGCTTTCTTT. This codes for CASSFQGARGTEAFF.

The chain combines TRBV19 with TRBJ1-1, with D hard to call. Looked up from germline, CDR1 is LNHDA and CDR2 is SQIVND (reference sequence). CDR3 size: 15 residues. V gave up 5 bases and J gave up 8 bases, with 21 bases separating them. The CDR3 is CASSVQRHPIGEAFF. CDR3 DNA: TGTGCCAGTAGTGTTCAGAGACACCCGATAGGAGAAGCTTTCTTT.